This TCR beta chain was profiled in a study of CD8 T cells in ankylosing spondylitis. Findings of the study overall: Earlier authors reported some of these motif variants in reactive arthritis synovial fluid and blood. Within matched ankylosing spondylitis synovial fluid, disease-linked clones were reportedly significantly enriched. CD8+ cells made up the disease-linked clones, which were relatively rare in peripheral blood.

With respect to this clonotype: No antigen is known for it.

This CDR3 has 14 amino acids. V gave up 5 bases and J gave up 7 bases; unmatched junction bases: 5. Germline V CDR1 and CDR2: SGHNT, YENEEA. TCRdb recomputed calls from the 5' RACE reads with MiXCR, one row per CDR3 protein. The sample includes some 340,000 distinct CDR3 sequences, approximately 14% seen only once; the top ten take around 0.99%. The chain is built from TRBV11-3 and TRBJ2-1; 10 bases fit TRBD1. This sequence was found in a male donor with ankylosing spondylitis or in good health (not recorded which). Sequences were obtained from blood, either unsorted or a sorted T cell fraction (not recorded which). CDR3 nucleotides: TGTGCCAGCAGCACGAAGGACAGGGGGAATGAGCAGTTCTTC. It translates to CASSTKDRGNEQFF.